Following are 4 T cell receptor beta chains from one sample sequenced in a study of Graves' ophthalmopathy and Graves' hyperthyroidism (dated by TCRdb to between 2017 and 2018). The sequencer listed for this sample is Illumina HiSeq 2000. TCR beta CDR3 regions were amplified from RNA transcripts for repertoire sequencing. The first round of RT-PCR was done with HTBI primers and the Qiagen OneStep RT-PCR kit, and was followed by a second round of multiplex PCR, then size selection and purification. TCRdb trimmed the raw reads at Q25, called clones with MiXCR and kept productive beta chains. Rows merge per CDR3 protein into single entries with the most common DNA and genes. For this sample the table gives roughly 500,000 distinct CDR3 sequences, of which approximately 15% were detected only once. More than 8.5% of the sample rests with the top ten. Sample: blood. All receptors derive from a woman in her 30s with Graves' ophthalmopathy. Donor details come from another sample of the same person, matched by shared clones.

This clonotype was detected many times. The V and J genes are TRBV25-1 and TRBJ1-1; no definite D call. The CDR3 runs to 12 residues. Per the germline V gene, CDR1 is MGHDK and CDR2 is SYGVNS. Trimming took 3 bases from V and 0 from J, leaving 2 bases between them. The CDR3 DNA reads TGTGCCAGCAGTGACCTGAACACTGAAGCTTTCTTT. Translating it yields CASSDLNTEAFF.

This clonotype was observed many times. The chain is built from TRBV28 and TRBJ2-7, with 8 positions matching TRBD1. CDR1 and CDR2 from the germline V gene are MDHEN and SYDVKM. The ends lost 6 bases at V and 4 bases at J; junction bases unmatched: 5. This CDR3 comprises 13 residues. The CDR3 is CASRRNRGYEQYF. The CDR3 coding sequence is TGTGCCAGCAGGAGAAACAGGGGGTACGAGCAGTACTTC.

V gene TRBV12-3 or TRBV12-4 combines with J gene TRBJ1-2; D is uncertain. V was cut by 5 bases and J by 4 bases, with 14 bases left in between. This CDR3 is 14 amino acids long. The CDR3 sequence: CASSTPYVSYGYTF. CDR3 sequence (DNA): TGTGCCAGCAGTACCCCGTATGTGTCCTATGGCTACACCTTC.

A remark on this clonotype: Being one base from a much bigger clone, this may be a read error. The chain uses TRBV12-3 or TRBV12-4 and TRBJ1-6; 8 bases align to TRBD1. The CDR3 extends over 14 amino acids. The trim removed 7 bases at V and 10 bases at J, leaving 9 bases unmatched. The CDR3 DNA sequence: TGTGCCAGCACCTTGGACAGGGACGGATCACCCCTCCACTTT. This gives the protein CASTLDRDGSPLHF.